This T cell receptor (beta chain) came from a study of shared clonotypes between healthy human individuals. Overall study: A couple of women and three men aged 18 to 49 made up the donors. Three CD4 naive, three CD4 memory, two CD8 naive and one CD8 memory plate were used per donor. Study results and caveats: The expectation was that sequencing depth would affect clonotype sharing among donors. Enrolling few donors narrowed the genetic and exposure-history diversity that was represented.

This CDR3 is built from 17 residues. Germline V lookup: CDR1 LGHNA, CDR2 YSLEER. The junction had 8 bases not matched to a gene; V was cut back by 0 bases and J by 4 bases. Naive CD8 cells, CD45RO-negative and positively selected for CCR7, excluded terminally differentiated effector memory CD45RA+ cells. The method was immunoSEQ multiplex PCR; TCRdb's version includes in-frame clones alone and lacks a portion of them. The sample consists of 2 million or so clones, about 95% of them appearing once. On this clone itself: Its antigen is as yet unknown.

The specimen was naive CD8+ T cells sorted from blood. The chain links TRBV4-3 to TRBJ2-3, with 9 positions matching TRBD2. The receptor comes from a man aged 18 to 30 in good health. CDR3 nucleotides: TGCGCCAGCAGCCAAGATATTGGACTAGCGCAAGCAGATACGCAGTATTTT. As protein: CASSQDIGLAQADTQYF.